Given below is one TCR beta chain in context. Germline is not matched at one junction end, which may reflect a read error. TCRbeta libraries were built with three rounds of nested PCR, modified from ARM-PCR. From the multiplex PCR reads, TCRdb called clonotypes with MiXCR, one entry per CDR3 protein. Of fewer than 120,000 distinct CDR3 sequences listed, under 90% were seen once; the top ten hold 20% to 25%. These data belong to a study of tumor and adjacent non-tumor tissue in lung cancer. Study-level background: The cohort had about 12 adenocarcinoma, 2 squamous cell and 1 small cell patients. Aged about 30 to 76 years, patients included 10 men and roughly 5 women with stage I to III disease. Approximately 4.2 million productive TCRbeta reads were obtained per sample on average.

RNA was extracted from bulk tissue without any cell sorting. Donors were chemotherapy-naive, newly diagnosed lung cancer surgical patients in China, August–late 2014. The CDR3 sequence is 16 residues long. The source material was lung tumor tissue. The chain is built from TRBV12-3 or TRBV12-4 and TRBJ1-6; 11 nucleotides align to TRBD1. The sequence derives from a man in his sixties or seventies with non-small cell lung cancer. CDR3 coding DNA: TGTGCCAGCACCTCCGGGACAGGGGGTTATGATTCACCCTTCCACTTT. Translating it yields CASTSGTGGYDSPFHF.